This TCR beta chain was captured in a study of blood T cell repertoires in COVID-19. The wider study: Samples of COVID-19 (acute and convalescent) were obtained from the United States, Italy and Spain. The analysed material was cDNA or gDNA that came from T cells, B-cell-depleted T cells, or PBMCs.

In the original analysis: The authors estimated nucleated cell counts from reference gene primer amplification. TCRdb keeps only in-frame clones here, not all; method: immunoSEQ multiplex PCR. That table is the source of V, J and clone size, and D and trimming were worked out from the DNA. The sample yields about 81,000 clones, about 80% seen once. The CDR3 sequence is 14 residues long. V was cut by 1 base and J by 8 bases, with 13 bases left in between. Germline-derived CDR1 and CDR2 are SGHRS and YFSETQ. The sequence was obtained from a human donor in a cohort sampled during active COVID-19. The chain combines TRBV5-1 with TRBJ2-1; a weak D match, TRBD1 (5 bases). The sequenced sample was peripheral blood. The CDR3 bases are TGCGCCAGCAGCTTGCCCCGGACACTGGATGAGCAGTTCTTC. Translating it yields CASSLPRTLDEQFF.